One sample yielded the 10 T cell receptor beta chains listed below, sequenced in a study of blood T cells in healthy people across ages. Using a J-beta primer mix together with a sample-barcoded 5' primer, a second PCR was run for roughly 7 to 11 cycles. Each CDR3 protein gets one entry after TCRdb re-called the 5' RACE reads with MiXCR. The table lists approximately 1,700,000 distinct CDR3 sequences, about two fifths of them singletons. The sequenced material came from blood. The receptors derive from a human donor in good health.

The chain couples TRBV5-4 to TRBJ1-2; no clear D. There are 15 residues in the CDR3. The germline V gene has CDR1 SGHNT and CDR2 YYREEE (reference sequence). V lost 4 bases to trimming and J lost 3 bases, with 16 bases between them. CDR3 DNA sequence: TGTGCCAGCAGCCCTCCTGGAAATCGGCACTATGGCTACACCTTC. Amino acid sequence: CASSPPGNRHYGYTF.

This clonotype was seen a few times. V usage is TRBV7-3 and J usage is TRBJ2-5, with 9 bases fitting TRBD1. The CDR3 is 13 amino acids. Germline V CDR1 and CDR2: SGHTA, FQGTGA. V gave up 1 base and J gave up 11 bases; unmatched junction bases: 5. The CDR3 DNA reads TGTGCCAGCAGCTTAAGCGGACAGGGGTTGCAGTACTTC. Its translation is CASSLSGQGLQYF.

The chain couples TRBV28 to TRBJ2-3; a weak D match, TRBD2 (6 bases). V was trimmed by 5 bases and J by 5 bases, leaving 20 bases between them. CDR3 length equals 16 residues. Germline CDR1 reads MDHEN; CDR2 reads SYDVKM. CDR3 coding DNA: TGTGCCAGCAGTGGTCGGGGACTCGCCCAGGAAGATACGCAGTATTTT. Its protein product is CASSGRGLAQEDTQYF.

The chain couples TRBV27 to TRBJ1-6; 9 bases map to TRBD1. The V gene end was trimmed by 4 bases and the J gene end by 0 bases; junction bases not matched to a gene: 1. CDR1 MNHEY and CDR2 SMNVEV come from the germline V gene (reference sequence). The CDR3 covers 16 residues. CDR3 protein: CASSWGQGSYNSPLHF. CDR3 nucleotide sequence: TGTGCCAGCAGTTGGGGACAGGGCTCCTATAATTCACCCCTCCACTTT.

This clonotype was counted once. The chain uses TRBV6-1 and TRBJ1-2, with 11 bases lining up with TRBD1. Germline V gives CDR1 MNHNS, CDR2 SASEGT. The J segment lost 2 bases and the V segment lost 6 bases, leaving 14 bases of the junction unmatched. CDR3 length equals 18 residues. The CDR3 DNA reads as TGTGCCAGCAGAGGACCGGGACAGGGGGTCGAAGGGAACTATGGCTACACCTTC. Residues: CASRGPGQGVEGNYGYTF.

This chain connects TRBV27 to TRBJ1-5, with D maybe TRBD1 (5 bases). CDR1 and CDR2 (germline): MNHEY, SMNVEV (reference sequence). V was shortened by 8 bases and J by 3 bases, with 14 bases between the two germline ends. The CDR3 has 14 amino acids. The chain's CDR3 is CASQLAGTNQPQHF. The CDR3 coding sequence is TGTGCCAGCCAGCTGGCAGGGACCAATCAGCCCCAGCATTTT.

This clonotype has more than one count but fewer than ten. V and J are TRBV5-1 and TRBJ2-1; D may be TRBD1 (6 bases). This CDR3 is built from 14 residues. Trimming stripped 4 bases from V and 6 bases from J, with 14 bases between. In germline, CDR1 is SGHRS, CDR2 YFSETQ. CDR3 nucleotide sequence: TGCGCCAGCAGCACCGGGACATTCGGCAATGAGCAGTTCTTC. Amino acids: CASSTGTFGNEQFF.

The rearrangement joins TRBV12-3 or TRBV12-4 to TRBJ1-3; tentative D call: TRBD1 (5 bases). V was trimmed by 2 bases and J by 4 bases, leaving 12 bases between them. This CDR3 comprises 15 residues. DNA of the CDR3: TGTGCCAGCAGTTTATCGGCAGGGTCAGGAAACACCATATATTTT. This encodes CASSLSAGSGNTIYF.

This clonotype was seen more than once but under ten times. The chain combines TRBV28 with TRBJ2-7; D not certain. Germline CDR1 reads MDHEN; CDR2 reads SYDVKM. V was cut by 4 bases and J by 5 bases, with 15 bases left in between. The CDR3 runs to 14 residues. For the CDR3, the DNA is TGTGCCAGCAGTTCCCTTGGGCGCCGCAACGAGCAGTACTTC. This translates into CASSSLGRRNEQYF. The variable domain in full, with the rest retrieved from reference TRBV28 and TRBJ2-7, is DVKVTQSSRYLVKRTGEKVFLECVQDMDHENMFWYRQDPGLGLRLIYFSYDVKMKEKGDIPEGYSVSREKKERFSLILESASTNQTSMYLCASSSLGRRNEQYFGPGTRLTVT.

CDR3 nucleotides: TGTGCCACCTCTGAGGGGGTCCACTCCTACGAGCAGTACTTC. Translation gives CATSEGVHSYEQYF. The chain joins TRBV15 to TRBJ2-7, with D maybe TRBD1 (6 bases). The CDR3 spans 14 residues. The germline gives CDR1 LNHNV, CDR2 YYDKDF (reference sequence). Trimming removed 8 bases at V and 0 bases at J, with 14 bases between.